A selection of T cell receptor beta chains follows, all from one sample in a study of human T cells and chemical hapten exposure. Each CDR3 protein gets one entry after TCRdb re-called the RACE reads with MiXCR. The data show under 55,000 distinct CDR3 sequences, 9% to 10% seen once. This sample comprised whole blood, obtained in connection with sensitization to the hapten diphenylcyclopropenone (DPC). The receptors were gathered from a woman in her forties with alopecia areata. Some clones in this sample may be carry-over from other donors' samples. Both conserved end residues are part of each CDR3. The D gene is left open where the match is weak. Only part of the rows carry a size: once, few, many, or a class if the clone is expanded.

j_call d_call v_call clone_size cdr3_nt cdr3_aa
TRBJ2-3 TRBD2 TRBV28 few TGTGCCAGCAGTCGAGCGGGGGTTAGCACAGATACGCAGTATTTT CASSRAGVSTDTQYF
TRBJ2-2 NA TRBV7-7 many TGTGCCAGCAGCTCGGACAGACGATCCGGGGAGCTGTTTTTT CASSSDRRSGELFF
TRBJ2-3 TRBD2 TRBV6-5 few TGTGCCAGCAGTCAAAGCGGGGGGGCCTTAGATACGCAGTATTTT CASSQSGGALDTQYF
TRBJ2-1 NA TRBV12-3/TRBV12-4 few TGTGCCAGCAGTTTATGGTTCTACGACGGCAATGAGCAGTTCTTC CASSLWFYDGNEQFF
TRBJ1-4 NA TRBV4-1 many TGCGCCAGCAGCCATCCGTACAGAACTAATGAAAAACTGTTTTTT CASSHPYRTNEKLFF
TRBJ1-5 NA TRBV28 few TGTGCCAGCATGAGGGAGCGGGGGACAAATCAGCCCCAGCATTTT CASMRERGTNQPQHF
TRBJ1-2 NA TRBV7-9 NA TGTGCCAGCAGCTTGGTGGCGGACTACACCTTC CASSLVADYTF
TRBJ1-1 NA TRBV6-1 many TGTGCCAGCAGTGAAAGTCGGGGACCGAACACTGAAGCTTTCTTT CASSESRGPNTEAFF
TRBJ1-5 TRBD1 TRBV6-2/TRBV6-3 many TGTGCCAGCAGTGCCACAGGGGAGGGGAACCAGCCCCAGCATTTT CASSATGEGNQPQHF
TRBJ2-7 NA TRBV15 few TGTGCCACCAGCAGAAAGGTAGCGGCAGAGAGCTACGAGCAGTACTTC CATSRKVAAESYEQYF
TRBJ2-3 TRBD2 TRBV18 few TGTGCCAGCTCACCACCTGGCGGGGGGGCCCCAGATACGCAGTATTTT CASSPPGGGAPDTQYF
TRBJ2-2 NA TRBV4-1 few TGCGCCAGCAGCCCCCCCGTGGACACCGGGGAGCTGTTTTTT CASSPPVDTGELFF
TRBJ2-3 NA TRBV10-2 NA TGCGCCAGCCGGCCACGGGGGCCGAGCACAGATACGCAGTATTTT CASRPRGPSTDTQYF
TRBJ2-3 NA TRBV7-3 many TGTGCCAGCCGCCCGCCTAGCACAGATACGCAGTATTTT CASRPPSTDTQYF
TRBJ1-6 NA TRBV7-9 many TGTGCCAGCAGCCCGTCCGGGGGGATTCATTCACCCCTCCACTTT CASSPSGGIHSPLHF
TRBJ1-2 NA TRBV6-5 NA TGTGCCAGCTACTCTAACTATGGCTACACCTTC CASYSNYGYTF
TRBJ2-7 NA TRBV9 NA TGTGCCAGCAGTGCCTCAGGAAACTACGAGCAGTACTTC CASSASGNYEQYF
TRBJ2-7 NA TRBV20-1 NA TGCAGTGCTTCCTGGACAGTCCCGGGAGAGCAGTACTTC CSASWTVPGEQYF
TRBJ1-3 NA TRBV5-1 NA TGCGCCAGCAGCTTGGCGGGGATCAACTCTGGAAACACCATATATTTT CASSLAGINSGNTIYF
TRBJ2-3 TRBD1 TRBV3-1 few TGTGCCAGCAGCCATGGGACAGGGGGCTTCGCAGATACGCAGTATTTT CASSHGTGGFADTQYF
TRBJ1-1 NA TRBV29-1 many TGCAGCGTCCTACAAGGGGGCACTGAAGCTTTCTTT CSVLQGGTEAFF
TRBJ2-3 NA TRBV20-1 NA TGCAGTGCTAGAGAGGCGCGGACACGGTCTACGCAGTATTTT CSAREARTRSTQYF
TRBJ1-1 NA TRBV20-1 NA TGCAGTGCTCGCGGGAACACTGAAGCTTTCTTT CSARGNTEAFF
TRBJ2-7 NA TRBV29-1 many TGCAGCGTCGTTTGGTATGGGTCCTACGAGCAGTACTTC CSVVWYGSYEQYF
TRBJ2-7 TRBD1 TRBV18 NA TGTGCCAGCTCCCTAGGACAGGGGGCTAAGGAGCAGTACTTC CASSLGQGAKEQYF
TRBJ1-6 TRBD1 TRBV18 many TGTGCCAGCTCACCCCCGGGACAGGGCCAATACTCACCCCTCCACTTT CASSPPGQGQYSPLHF
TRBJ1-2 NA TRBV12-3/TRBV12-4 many TGTGCCAGCAGCCCCTCCATAGGTTGGGACTATGGCTACACCTTC CASSPSIGWDYGYTF
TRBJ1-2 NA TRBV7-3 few TGTGCCAGCAGCTCAGGCCGCTATGGCTACACCTTC CASSSGRYGYTF
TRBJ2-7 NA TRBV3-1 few TGTGCCAGCAGCCAAGCGGGCGTCGGGGAGCAGTACTTC CASSQAGVGEQYF
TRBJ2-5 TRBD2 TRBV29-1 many TGCAGCGTTGAAGATCCGGGGGGGCGCGAGGAGACCCAGTACTTC CSVEDPGGREETQYF
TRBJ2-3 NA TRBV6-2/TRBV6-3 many TGTGCCAGCAGTTGGCTCGATACGCAGTATTTT CASSWLDTQYF
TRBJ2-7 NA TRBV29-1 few TGCAGCGTCGGGGCGCCCCTCGAGCAGTACTTC CSVGAPLEQYF
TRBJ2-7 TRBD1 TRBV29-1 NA TGCAGCGACGGGACAGGGGATCTGGTCGAGCAGTACTTC CSDGTGDLVEQYF
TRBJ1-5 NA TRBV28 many TGTGCCAGCTCTATCAGCAATCAGCCCCAGCATTTT CASSISNQPQHF
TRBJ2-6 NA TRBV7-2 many TGTGCCAGCAGCCCGGACCGGGGGGCCAACGTCCTGACTTTC CASSPDRGANVLTF
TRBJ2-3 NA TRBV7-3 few TGTGCCAGCAGCCCCAAAGAGAGTGCTTATACGCAGTATTTT CASSPKESAYTQYF
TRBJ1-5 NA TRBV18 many TGTGCCAGCTCGGGGGGCGCAGTTCAGCCCCAGCATTTT CASSGGAVQPQHF
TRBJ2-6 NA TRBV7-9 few TGTGCCAGCAGCCAAAGGGGTGTTGGGGCCAACGTCCTGACTTTC CASSQRGVGANVLTF
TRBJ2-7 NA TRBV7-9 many TGTGCCAGCAGCCTGGGGGCATCGGGCGACGAGCAGTACTTC CASSLGASGDEQYF
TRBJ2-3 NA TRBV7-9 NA TGTGCCAGCAGCTTAGGGACAACAAGCACAGATACGCAGTATTTT CASSLGTTSTDTQYF
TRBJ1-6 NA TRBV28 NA TGTGCCAGCAACCCGCAGGGGATAGGCTCACCCCTCCACTTT CASNPQGIGSPLHF
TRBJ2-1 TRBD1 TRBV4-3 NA TGCGCCAGCAGCCACCAGACAGGGAGCAATGAGCAGTTCTTC CASSHQTGSNEQFF
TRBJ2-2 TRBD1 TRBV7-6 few TGTGCCAGCAGCCCGGACAGGGGGAACACCGGGGAGCTGTTTTTT CASSPDRGNTGELFF
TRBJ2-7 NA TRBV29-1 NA TGCAGCGTTGAAGTTCTGTCAGGGGGGTACGAGCAGTACTTC CSVEVLSGGYEQYF
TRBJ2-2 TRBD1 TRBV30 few TGTGCCTGGAGTGCCCACAGGGGTGGCGACACCGGGGAGCTGTTTTTT CAWSAHRGGDTGELFF